This T cell receptor beta chain was retrieved from a study of early T cells in non-severe SARS-CoV-2 infection (dated by TCRdb to the early 2020s). Regarding the study in general: Because TCR sequencing relied on bulk RNA taken from unsorted whole blood, pairing of alpha and beta chains was not possible.

Set within a cohort of healthcare workers in London, UK, this nested case-control study involved weekly PCR testing of nasopharyngeal swabs along with blood sampling. Healthcare workers were recruited between 23 and 31 March 2020, during the week of the UK lockdown, and were followed weekly for up to roughly 15 weeks. As for this clonotype: Its recognized antigen is unknown. Base-call qualities are not available, and no considerably larger clone is one nucleotide away.

Overall study results and their limits: VDJdb matching was skewed toward anti-spike CD8 responses, so virus-specific expansions were likely underestimated and private and CD4 specificities were missed.

Libraries were made using 5' RACE. The sequencing machine was a NextSeq 500. In the TCR library protocol, unique molecular identifiers were attached to individual cDNA molecules to correct for PCR bias and sequencing error. Both TCR alpha and beta chains were sequenced, and tight co-correlation was observed between alpha and beta sequence abundances in each sample. As for the authors' bioinformatics: Decombinator V4 was used to perform V gene, J gene and CDR3 annotation of TCR sequences. Expanded TCRs were defined as changing significantly between any two time points under a Poisson model with p below 0.0001. Abundances of TCRs were expressed as counts per million after normalisation to the total number of TCRs sequenced in each sample. VDJdb, accessed on 1 November 2021, was searched for TCRs annotated for CMV, EBV and SARS-CoV-2, and TCRs annotated for more than one antigen were excluded. TCRdb reworked the public reads: Q25 trimming with fastp, MiXCR clone assembly, productive beta chains retained. Every CDR3 protein is listed once, alongside the most common genes and DNA of its rows. TCRdb's processing, not the authors', yielded these V and J calls. The sample table shows tens of thousands of distinct CDR3 sequences, and 15% to 20% are seen once. About 8.2% of the sample belongs to the ten largest clones.

This clonotype was obtained from an adult who was a healthcare worker with PCR-confirmed SARS-CoV-2 infection or an uninfected control (not recorded which). The material sequenced was whole blood, taken at baseline.

The nucleotide sequence is TGCAGTGCTAGAGATTTTGCGGGGAAGCCCTACGAGCAGTACTTC. The translation is CSARDFAGKPYEQYF. The chain employs TRBV20-1 and TRBJ2-7; perhaps TRBD2 is the D gene, with 6 bases matching. The CDR3 starts with the cysteine, ends with the phenylalanine, and has 15 residues. The DNA shown is the 45-base CDR3, in frame from base 1. The germline V gene (reference sequence) provides CDR1 DFQATT and CDR2 SNEGSKA. V loses 0 bases, J loses 2 bases, and the germline ends lie 14 bases apart.